Listed here are 2 T cell receptor beta chains from one sample, sequenced in a study of blood T cell repertoires in COVID-19. Assay: immunoSEQ multiplex PCR; the TCRdb copy retains only in-frame clones and omits some. Among approximately 30,000 clones listed, more than 75% were seen once. Sequenced sample: peripheral blood. Source of these receptors: a woman in her sixties or seventies with acute or convalescent COVID-19.

The chain's CDR3 is CASRAGTGNEKLFF. The CDR3 bases are TGTGCCAGCAGGGCCGGGACAGGCAATGAAAAACTGTTTTTT. V gene TRBV6-5 combines with J gene TRBJ1-4; 8 bases are a match to TRBD1. V was clipped by 6 bases and J by 5 bases; unmatched bases: 5. The CDR3 loop spans 14 amino acids. Looked up from germline, CDR1 is MNHEY and CDR2 is SVGAGI.

The chain combines TRBV6-5 with TRBJ2-7; TRBD1 matches at 10 bases. J was trimmed by 3 bases and V by 5 bases; bases with no gene match: 4. The germline CDR1 and CDR2 sequences are MNHEY and SVGAGI. The CDR3 loop spans 14 amino acids. Here the CDR3 DNA reads TGTGCCAGCAGTCAGACAGGGGGCTTCTACGAGCAGTACTTC. This codes for CASSQTGGFYEQYF.